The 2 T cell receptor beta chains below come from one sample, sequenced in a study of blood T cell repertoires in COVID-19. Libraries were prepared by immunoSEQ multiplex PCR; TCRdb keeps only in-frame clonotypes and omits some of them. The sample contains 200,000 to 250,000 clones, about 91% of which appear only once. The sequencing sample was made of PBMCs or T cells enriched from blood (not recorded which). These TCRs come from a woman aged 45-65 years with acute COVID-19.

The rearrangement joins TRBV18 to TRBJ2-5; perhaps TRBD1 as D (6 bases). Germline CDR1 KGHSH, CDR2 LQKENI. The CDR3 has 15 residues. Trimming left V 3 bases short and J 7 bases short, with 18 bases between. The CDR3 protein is CASSPRDTGDVTQYF. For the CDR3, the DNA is TGTGCCAGCTCACCCCGGGACACTGGGGACGTGACCCAGTACTTC.

This chain's CDR3 is CASSPGGYGYTF. The CDR3 bases are TGTGCCAGCAGCCCCGGGGGCTATGGCTACACCTTC. The rearrangement links TRBV11-1 to TRBJ1-2; perhaps TRBD1 as D (5 bases). With 5 bases removed from V and 4 bases from J, the gap between germline ends came to 8 bases. Per germline, CDR1 SGHAT and CDR2 FQDESV (reference sequence). The CDR3 length is 12 residues.